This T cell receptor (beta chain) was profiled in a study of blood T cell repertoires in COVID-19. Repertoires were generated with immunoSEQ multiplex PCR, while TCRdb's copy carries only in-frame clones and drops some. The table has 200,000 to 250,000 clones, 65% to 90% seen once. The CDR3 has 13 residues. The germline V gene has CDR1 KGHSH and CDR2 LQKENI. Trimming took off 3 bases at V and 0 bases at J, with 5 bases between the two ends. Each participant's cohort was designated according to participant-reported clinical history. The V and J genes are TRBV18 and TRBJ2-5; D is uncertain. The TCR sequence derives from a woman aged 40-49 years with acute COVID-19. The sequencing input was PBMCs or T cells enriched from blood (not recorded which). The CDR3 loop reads CASSPADQETQYF. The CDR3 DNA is TGTGCCAGCTCACCGGCAGACCAAGAGACCCAGTACTTC.